The T cell receptor beta chain described here comes from a study of identical twins. Study-level results: Weaker excess sharing between twins was seen in beta out-of-frame sequences. Cross-sectional statistical analysis, not tracking of the same donors, underpinned the conclusions.

To note about this clonotype: The antigen is not known.

TCRdb re-called the 5' RACE reads with MiXCR, one entry per CDR3 protein. The table records 750,000 to 950,000 distinct CDR3 sequences, 9% to 15% of them present only once. The CDR3 consists of 14 residues. Between the trimmed V and J ends, which lost 7 bases and 5 bases, there was a span of 14 bases. Germline loops: CDR1 MDHEN, CDR2 SYDVKM. There were only healthy Caucasians among the donors. This sample was shared with a second study, whose subject was yellow fever vaccine responses in identical twins. As that study records: Reportedly, the T cell response mounted by twins to vaccine seemed partly convergent, partly personalized.

The clonotype comes from a woman aged 18 to 35 in good health. This chain uses TRBV28 with TRBJ2-2; D is undetermined. The sequencing input was PBMCs. This chain's CDR3 is CASTILGLTGELFF. DNA for the CDR3: TGTGCCAGCACCATACTCGGGCTGACCGGGGAGCTGTTTTTT.